Listed below are T cell receptor beta chains from one sample, sequenced in a study of shared clonotypes between healthy human individuals. The data were produced by immunoSEQ multiplex PCR, yet TCRdb's version contains in-frame clones alone and is incomplete. The sample includes roughly 1.4 million clones, just under 99% seen only once; the top ten take over 0.3%. Sequencing was carried out using naive CD4+ T cells sorted from blood. These TCRs come from a young man in good health. CDR3s include the opening cysteine and the closing phenylalanine or tryptophan. The order of the fields is clone size, D gene, CDR3 length, J gene, V gene, CDR3 DNA, CDR3 protein. A D gene is named only where the DNA matches it firmly. A row's size may be missing; if present it is once, few, many or a size class.

abundance: -; d_gene: -; len: 16; j_gene: TRBJ2-1; v_gene: TRBV7-9; CDR3nt: TGTGCCAGCAGCTTAGCGGCAGGTCAAACCCCCAATGAGCAGTTCTTC; CDR3aa: CASSLAAGQTPNEQFF
abundance: -; d_gene: -; len: 19; j_gene: TRBJ2-1; v_gene: TRBV19; CDR3nt: TGTGCCAGTAGTAACTCCCTTCGGACAGCAGGGAGGTCCTACAATGAGCAGTTCTTC; CDR3aa: CASSNSLRTAGRSYNEQFF
abundance: -; d_gene: -; len: 16; j_gene: TRBJ1-3; v_gene: TRBV5-4; CDR3nt: TGTGCCAGCACCACCGGAGGGGGTGGCTCTGGAAACACCATATATTTT; CDR3aa: CASTTGGGGSGNTIYF
abundance: -; d_gene: -; len: 15; j_gene: TRBJ2-1; v_gene: TRBV7-2; CDR3nt: TGTGCCAGCAGCTTCGTAGCGAGCTCCTACAATGAGCAGTTCTTC; CDR3aa: CASSFVASSYNEQFF
abundance: -; d_gene: TRBD2; len: 18; j_gene: TRBJ2-1; v_gene: TRBV11-1; CDR3nt: TGTGCCAGCAGCTTATCACTAGCGTCGGGGGGGAACAACAATGAGCAGTTCTTC; CDR3aa: CASSLSLASGGNNNEQFF
abundance: -; d_gene: TRBD2; len: 16; j_gene: TRBJ2-3; v_gene: TRBV5-1; CDR3nt: TGCGCCAGCAGCTTAATTCTAGCGGGAGGGTCAGATACGCAGTATTTT; CDR3aa: CASSLILAGGSDTQYF
abundance: -; d_gene: -; len: 13; j_gene: TRBJ2-7; v_gene: TRBV11-3; CDR3nt: TGTGCCAGCAGCTTAGGTCCTATCTACGAGCAGTACTTC; CDR3aa: CASSLGPIYEQYF
abundance: -; d_gene: -; len: 15; j_gene: TRBJ1-1; v_gene: TRBV6-1; CDR3nt: TGTGCCAGCAGTGCCCTGGGAGGGTTGAACACTGAAGCTTTCTTT; CDR3aa: CASSALGGLNTEAFF
abundance: -; d_gene: -; len: 15; j_gene: TRBJ2-7; v_gene: TRBV11-2; CDR3nt: TGTGCCAGCAAAATGAATTTTGGGGCTATAGGGGAGCAGTACTTC; CDR3aa: CASKMNFGAIGEQYF
abundance: -; d_gene: TRBD1; len: 15; j_gene: TRBJ1-3; v_gene: TRBV18; CDR3nt: TGTGCCAGCTCCCCCGGGACAGACCCTGGAAACACCATATATTTT; CDR3aa: CASSPGTDPGNTIYF
abundance: few; d_gene: -; len: 11; j_gene: TRBJ2-1; v_gene: TRBV18; CDR3nt: TGTGCCAGCTCACAGGGGAATGAGCAGTTCTTC; CDR3aa: CASSQGNEQFF
abundance: -; d_gene: -; len: 16; j_gene: TRBJ2-1; v_gene: TRBV19; CDR3nt: TGTGCCAGTACCACAGCCGGGACAAACGGAAGAAATGAGCAGTTCTTC; CDR3aa: CASTTAGTNGRNEQFF
abundance: -; d_gene: TRBD1; len: 13; j_gene: TRBJ2-3; v_gene: TRBV10-1; CDR3nt: TGCGCCAGCAGGGGTGGACAGGGCGATACGCAGTATTTT; CDR3aa: CASRGGQGDTQYF
abundance: -; d_gene: -; len: 14; j_gene: TRBJ2-5; v_gene: TRBV11-3; CDR3nt: TGTGCCAGCAGCTTATTGGGGCCGGGAGAGACCCAGTACTTC; CDR3aa: CASSLLGPGETQYF
abundance: once; d_gene: -; len: 14; j_gene: TRBJ2-3; v_gene: TRBV27; CDR3nt: TGTGCCAGCATCCCGGGACGGCCGAAGGGTACGCAGTATTTT; CDR3aa: CASIPGRPKGTQYF
abundance: -; d_gene: TRBD2; len: 17; j_gene: TRBJ2-1; v_gene: TRBV28; CDR3nt: TGTGCCAGCAGTTTATTCCCTAGCGGGAGATTTTACAATGAGCAGTTCTTC; CDR3aa: CASSLFPSGRFYNEQFF
abundance: -; d_gene: TRBD2; len: 13; j_gene: TRBJ2-1; v_gene: TRBV5-1; CDR3nt: TGCGCCAGCAGCAGGCTAGCGGGACATGAGCAGTTCTTC; CDR3aa: CASSRLAGHEQFF
abundance: -; d_gene: -; len: 15; j_gene: TRBJ2-2; v_gene: TRBV14; CDR3nt: TGTGCCAGCTCAAGTACGGGGTCAAACACCGGGGAGCTGTTTTTT; CDR3aa: CASSSTGSNTGELFF
abundance: once; d_gene: -; len: 17; j_gene: TRBJ2-3; v_gene: TRBV5-6; CDR3nt: TGTGCCAGCAGCATTAACCCGGACAGAACTAGCACAGATACGCAGTATTTT; CDR3aa: CASSINPDRTSTDTQYF
abundance: -; d_gene: TRBD1; len: 13; j_gene: TRBJ2-1; v_gene: TRBV11-3; CDR3nt: TGTGCCAGCAGCTTGAGACAGGGGGATGAGCAGTTCTTC; CDR3aa: CASSLRQGDEQFF
abundance: -; d_gene: TRBD2; len: 14; j_gene: TRBJ2-7; v_gene: TRBV7-2; CDR3nt: TGTGCCAGCAGTAAGACTAGCGGAGCCTACGAGCAGTACTTC; CDR3aa: CASSKTSGAYEQYF
abundance: -; d_gene: -; len: 15; j_gene: TRBJ2-4; v_gene: TRBV2; CDR3nt: TGTGCCAGCAGTGATAGTCGGAGGAGGGAAAACATTCAGTACTTC; CDR3aa: CASSDSRRRENIQYF
abundance: -; d_gene: -; len: 13; j_gene: TRBJ1-2; v_gene: TRBV14; CDR3nt: TGTGCCAGCAGCCACGAGGCGTTCTATGGCTACACCTTC; CDR3aa: CASSHEAFYGYTF
abundance: -; d_gene: -; len: 13; j_gene: TRBJ1-1; v_gene: TRBV9; CDR3nt: TGTGCCAGCAGCGCTCAGGTTAACACTGAAGCTTTCTTT; CDR3aa: CASSAQVNTEAFF
abundance: -; d_gene: -; len: 15; j_gene: TRBJ2-2; v_gene: TRBV18; CDR3nt: TGTGCCAGCTCACTTTCTTGGGGAGATACCGGGGAGCTGTTTTTT; CDR3aa: CASSLSWGDTGELFF
abundance: -; d_gene: -; len: 15; j_gene: TRBJ2-7; v_gene: TRBV28; CDR3nt: TGTGCCAGCAGTTTAGCCGGGCAAGGCGGCTACGAGCAGTACTTC; CDR3aa: CASSLAGQGGYEQYF
abundance: -; d_gene: TRBD1; len: 14; j_gene: TRBJ2-7; v_gene: TRBV6-1; CDR3nt: TGTGCCAGCCACCGACACGGGACAGACTACGAGCAGTACTTC; CDR3aa: CASHRHGTDYEQYF
abundance: -; d_gene: -; len: 18; j_gene: TRBJ2-5; v_gene: TRBV5-5; CDR3nt: TGTGCCAGCAGCGAGCCAAAAATCAAGCCGGTATCCCAAGAGACCCAGTACTTC; CDR3aa: CASSEPKIKPVSQETQYF
abundance: -; d_gene: TRBD1; len: 15; j_gene: TRBJ1-2; v_gene: TRBV19; CDR3nt: TGTGCCAGTAGTATACCGACAGGGGGTGCCTATGGCTACACCTTC; CDR3aa: CASSIPTGGAYGYTF
abundance: -; d_gene: -; len: 16; j_gene: TRBJ2-1; v_gene: TRBV7-2; CDR3nt: TGTGCCAGCAGCCAGCAAGCGGTTAGCTCCTACAATGAGCAGTTCTTC; CDR3aa: CASSQQAVSSYNEQFF
abundance: -; d_gene: -; len: 13; j_gene: TRBJ1-4; v_gene: TRBV11-2; CDR3nt: TGTGCCAGCAACCGGGGGCCAAATGAAAAACTGTTTTTT; CDR3aa: CASNRGPNEKLFF
abundance: -; d_gene: TRBD1; len: 18; j_gene: TRBJ1-5; v_gene: TRBV18; CDR3nt: TGTGCCAGCTCACTGGGACAGGGGGTATCATATAGCAATCAGCCCCAGCATTTT; CDR3aa: CASSLGQGVSYSNQPQHF
abundance: -; d_gene: -; len: 13; j_gene: TRBJ2-1; v_gene: TRBV30; CDR3nt: TGTGCCTGCCTCCGGGACGGTTACAATGAGCAGTTCTTC; CDR3aa: CACLRDGYNEQFF
abundance: -; d_gene: TRBD2; len: 16; j_gene: TRBJ2-6; v_gene: TRBV27; CDR3nt: TGTGCCAGCAGTTTATGGGGGGGCTCTGGGGCCAACGTCCTGACTTTC; CDR3aa: CASSLWGGSGANVLTF
abundance: -; d_gene: -; len: 14; j_gene: TRBJ2-1; v_gene: TRBV7-2; CDR3nt: TGTGCCAGCAGCTTAGACTCGGGACGGGATGAGCAGTTCTTC; CDR3aa: CASSLDSGRDEQFF
abundance: -; d_gene: TRBD2; len: 14; j_gene: TRBJ2-5; v_gene: TRBV5-1; CDR3nt: TGCGCCAGCAGCTACACTAGCGGAGAAGAGACCCAGTACTTC; CDR3aa: CASSYTSGEETQYF
abundance: -; d_gene: TRBD1; len: 15; j_gene: TRBJ1-1; v_gene: TRBV18; CDR3nt: TGTGCCAGCTCATCGACAGGGGGCGCGGTGACTGAAGCTTTCTTT; CDR3aa: CASSSTGGAVTEAFF
abundance: -; d_gene: -; len: 15; j_gene: TRBJ2-3; v_gene: TRBV6-5; CDR3nt: TGTGCCAGCAGTTATTTACCCTTAAGCACAGATACGCAGTATTTT; CDR3aa: CASSYLPLSTDTQYF
abundance: -; d_gene: TRBD1; len: 15; j_gene: TRBJ2-7; v_gene: TRBV10-3; CDR3nt: TGTGCCATCAGGCCGGGACAGGGGGCGCCTGGCGAGCAGTACTTC; CDR3aa: CAIRPGQGAPGEQYF
abundance: -; d_gene: -; len: 16; j_gene: TRBJ2-4; v_gene: TRBV18; CDR3nt: TGTGCCAGCTCACCACCTAGGGCAGTCGGCAAAAACATTCAGTACTTC; CDR3aa: CASSPPRAVGKNIQYF
abundance: -; d_gene: -; len: 15; j_gene: TRBJ2-1; v_gene: TRBV13; CDR3nt: TGTGCCAGCACTTCTCACTTAGGAGGGAACAATGAGCAGTTCTTC; CDR3aa: CASTSHLGGNNEQFF
abundance: -; d_gene: -; len: 15; j_gene: TRBJ1-2; v_gene: TRBV4-1; CDR3nt: TGCGCCAGCACCACTGTAGGGGGGCAGCACTATGGCTACACCTTC; CDR3aa: CASTTVGGQHYGYTF
abundance: -; d_gene: -; len: 14; j_gene: TRBJ1-4; v_gene: TRBV9; CDR3nt: TGTGCCAGCAGCGTAGCTGCCGGTTATGGAAAACTGTTTTTT; CDR3aa: CASSVAAGYGKLFF
abundance: -; d_gene: -; len: 12; j_gene: TRBJ1-3; v_gene: TRBV5-4; CDR3nt: TGTGCCAGCAGCGACCAGGGAGACACCATATATTTT; CDR3aa: CASSDQGDTIYF